This TCR beta chain was obtained from a study of blood T cell repertoires in COVID-19. TCRdb's table, derived via immunoSEQ multiplex PCR, lists solely in-frame clones and lacks some. The sample includes fewer than 250,000 clones, 92% of them seen just once. The CDR3 spans 14 residues. J gave up 7 bases and V 4 bases, and 7 bases lay outside the gene matches. Germline-derived CDR1 and CDR2 are SGHVS and FQNEAQ. The sample was peripheral blood. This clonotype was sampled from a man aged 25 to 45 with acute or convalescent COVID-19. The gene calls are TRBV7-8 and TRBJ2-1, with 7 positions matching TRBD1. CDR3 protein: CASSSGQVWNEQFF. The CDR3, as DNA: TGTGCCAGCAGCTCAGGACAGGTCTGGAATGAGCAGTTCTTC.